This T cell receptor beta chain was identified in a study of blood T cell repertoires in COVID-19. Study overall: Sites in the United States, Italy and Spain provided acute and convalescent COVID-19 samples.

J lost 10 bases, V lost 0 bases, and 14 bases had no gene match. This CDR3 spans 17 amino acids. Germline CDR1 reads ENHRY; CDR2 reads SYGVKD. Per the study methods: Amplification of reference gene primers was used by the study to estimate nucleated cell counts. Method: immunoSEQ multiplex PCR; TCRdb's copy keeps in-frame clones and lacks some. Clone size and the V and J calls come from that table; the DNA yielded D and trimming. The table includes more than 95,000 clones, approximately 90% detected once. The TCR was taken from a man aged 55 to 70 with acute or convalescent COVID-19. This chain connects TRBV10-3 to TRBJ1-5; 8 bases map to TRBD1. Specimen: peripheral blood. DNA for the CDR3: TGTGCCATCAGTGAGTCGATGGGTCCGGGACAGGCCGCCCCCCAGCATTTT. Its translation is CAISESMGPGQAAPQHF.